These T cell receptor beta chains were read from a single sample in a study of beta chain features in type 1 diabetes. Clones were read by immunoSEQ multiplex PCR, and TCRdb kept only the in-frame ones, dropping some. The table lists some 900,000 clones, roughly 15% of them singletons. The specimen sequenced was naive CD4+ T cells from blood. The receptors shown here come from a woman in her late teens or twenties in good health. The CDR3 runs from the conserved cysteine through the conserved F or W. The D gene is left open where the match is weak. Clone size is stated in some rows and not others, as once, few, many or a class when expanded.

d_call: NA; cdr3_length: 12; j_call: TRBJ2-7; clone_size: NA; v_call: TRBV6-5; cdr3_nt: TGTGCCAGCAGTTACAGGGGGATCGAGCAGTACTTC; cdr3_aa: CASSYRGIEQYF
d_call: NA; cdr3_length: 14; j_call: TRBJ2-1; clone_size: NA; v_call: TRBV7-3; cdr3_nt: TGTGCCAGCAGCTTAGGGCTAGCGAAAGATGAGCAGTTCTTC; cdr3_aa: CASSLGLAKDEQFF
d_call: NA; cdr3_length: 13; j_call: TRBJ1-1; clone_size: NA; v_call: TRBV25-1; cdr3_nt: TGTGCCAGCAGCTTGATCCAGGGGACTGAAGCTTTCTTT; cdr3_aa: CASSLIQGTEAFF
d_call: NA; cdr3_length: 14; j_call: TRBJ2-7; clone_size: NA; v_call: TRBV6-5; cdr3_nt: TGTGCCAGCAGTTACGGGTATAGGGACTACGAGCAGTACTTC; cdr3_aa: CASSYGYRDYEQYF
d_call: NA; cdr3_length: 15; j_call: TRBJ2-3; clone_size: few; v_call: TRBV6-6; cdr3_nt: TGTGCCAGCAGCCACACGGCGCTGTTCGTAGATACGCAGTATTTT; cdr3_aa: CASSHTALFVDTQYF
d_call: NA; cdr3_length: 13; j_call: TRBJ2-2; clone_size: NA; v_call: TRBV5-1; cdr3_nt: TGCGCCAGCAGCTACGGGAGCACCGGGGAGCTGTTTTTT; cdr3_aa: CASSYGSTGELFF
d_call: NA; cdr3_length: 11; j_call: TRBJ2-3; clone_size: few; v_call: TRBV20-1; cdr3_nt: TGCAGTGCTAAAATCTCTGATACGCAGTATTTT; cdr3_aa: CSAKISDTQYF
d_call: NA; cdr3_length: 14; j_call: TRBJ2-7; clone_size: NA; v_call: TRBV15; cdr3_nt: TGTGCCACCAGCACCAATATTCGGTCCTACGAGCAGTACTTC; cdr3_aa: CATSTNIRSYEQYF
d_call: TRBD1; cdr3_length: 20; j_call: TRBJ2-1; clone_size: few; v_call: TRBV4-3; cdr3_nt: TGCGCCAGCAGCCAAGATTGGGGACAGGGCAAATCGGGCTCCTACAATGAGCAGTTCTTC; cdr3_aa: CASSQDWGQGKSGSYNEQFF
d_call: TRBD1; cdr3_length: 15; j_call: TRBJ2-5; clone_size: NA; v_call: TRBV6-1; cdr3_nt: TGTGCCAGCAGGGGGACGACAGGGGTAATGGAGACCCAGTACTTC; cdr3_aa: CASRGTTGVMETQYF
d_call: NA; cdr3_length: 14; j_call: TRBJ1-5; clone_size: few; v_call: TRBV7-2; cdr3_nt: TGTGCCAGCAGCTTAGGGCCAAGCAATCAGCCCCAGCATTTT; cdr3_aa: CASSLGPSNQPQHF
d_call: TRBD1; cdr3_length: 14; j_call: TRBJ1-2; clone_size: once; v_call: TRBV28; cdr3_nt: TGTGCCAGCAGCTCCGGACAGGGGGACTATGGCTACACCTTC; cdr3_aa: CASSSGQGDYGYTF
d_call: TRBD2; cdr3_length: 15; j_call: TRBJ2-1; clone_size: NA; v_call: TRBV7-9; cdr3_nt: TGTGCCAGCAGCTTACGGCTAGCGGGGTACAATGAGCAGTTCTTC; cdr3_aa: CASSLRLAGYNEQFF
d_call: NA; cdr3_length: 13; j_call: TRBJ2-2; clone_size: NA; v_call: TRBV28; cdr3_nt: TGTGCCAGCAAACCGGGGAACACCGGGGAGCTGTTTTTT; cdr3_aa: CASKPGNTGELFF
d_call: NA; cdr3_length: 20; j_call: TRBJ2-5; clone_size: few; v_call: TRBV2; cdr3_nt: TGTGCCAGCAGTGATCCCTTATCTCCCCTCGGCGGCGGAGGTAAAGAGACCCAGTACTTC; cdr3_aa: CASSDPLSPLGGGGKETQYF
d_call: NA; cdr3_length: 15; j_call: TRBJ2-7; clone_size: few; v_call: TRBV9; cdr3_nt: TGTGCCACTTCACCGGGCCCGGCAGGCTCCTACGAGCAGTACTTC; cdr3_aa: CATSPGPAGSYEQYF
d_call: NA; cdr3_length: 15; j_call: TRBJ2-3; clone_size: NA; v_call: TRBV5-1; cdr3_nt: TGCGCCAGCAGCTTAAACGGGGATCGCACAGATACGCAGTATTTT; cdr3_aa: CASSLNGDRTDTQYF
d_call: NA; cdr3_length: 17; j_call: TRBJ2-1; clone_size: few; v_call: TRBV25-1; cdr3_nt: TGTGCCAGCAGTGAGTTGCCAAGACGGACCCCCTACAATGAGCAGTTCTTC; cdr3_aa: CASSELPRRTPYNEQFF
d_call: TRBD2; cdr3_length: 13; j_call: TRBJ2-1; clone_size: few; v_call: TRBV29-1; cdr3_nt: TGCAGCGCTAGCGGGAGTAGGTACAATGAGCAGTTCTTC; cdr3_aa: CSASGSRYNEQFF
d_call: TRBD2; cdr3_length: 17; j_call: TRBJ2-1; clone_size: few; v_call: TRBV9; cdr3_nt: TGTGCCAGCAGCGTAGGACTAGCGGGAGGTTATTGGAATGAGCAGTTCTTC; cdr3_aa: CASSVGLAGGYWNEQFF
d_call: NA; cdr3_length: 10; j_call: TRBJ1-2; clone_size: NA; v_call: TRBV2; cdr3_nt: TGTGCCAGCAGTGACAGTGGCTACACCTTC; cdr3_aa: CASSDSGYTF
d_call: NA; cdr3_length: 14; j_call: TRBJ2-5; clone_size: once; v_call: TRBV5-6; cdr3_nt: TGTGCCAGCAGCTCCTTGACATTGTGGGAGACCCAGTACTTC; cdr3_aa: CASSSLTLWETQYF
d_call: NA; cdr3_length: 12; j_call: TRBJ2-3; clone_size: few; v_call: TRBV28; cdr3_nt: TGTGCCAGCAGTCCGAGCACAGATACGCAGTATTTT; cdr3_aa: CASSPSTDTQYF
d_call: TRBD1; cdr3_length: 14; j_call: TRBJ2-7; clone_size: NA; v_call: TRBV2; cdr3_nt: TGTGCCAACGGGAAGACAGGGTCTTCCTACGAGCAGTACTTC; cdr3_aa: CANGKTGSSYEQYF
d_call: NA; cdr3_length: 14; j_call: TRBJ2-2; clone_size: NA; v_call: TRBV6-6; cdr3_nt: TGTGCCAGCAGTTACGGGGGCAGCACCGGGGAGCTGTTTTTT; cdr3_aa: CASSYGGSTGELFF
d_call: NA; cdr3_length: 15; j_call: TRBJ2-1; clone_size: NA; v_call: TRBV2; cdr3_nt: TGTGCCAGCAGTCGAGCCGGGTTCACCTACAATGAGCAGTTCTTC; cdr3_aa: CASSRAGFTYNEQFF
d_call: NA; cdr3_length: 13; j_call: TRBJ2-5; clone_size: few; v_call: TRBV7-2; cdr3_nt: TGTGCCAGCAGCTTCACAGGGCAAGAGACCCAGTACTTC; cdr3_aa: CASSFTGQETQYF
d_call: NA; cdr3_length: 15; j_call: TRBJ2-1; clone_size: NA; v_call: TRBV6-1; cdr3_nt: TGTGCCAGCAGTGAAGTCCCGGGGGCGAGCGATGAGCAGTTCTTC; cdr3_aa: CASSEVPGASDEQFF